The next 5 T cell receptor beta chains were all read from a single sample in a study of technical replicates of blood from several donors (TCRdb year 2017). Libraries were constructed by the immunoSEQ multiplex PCR assay. Not all clones reach the TCRdb copy of this immuneACCESS table, which keeps in-frame sequences only. Checked studies attribute under half of the gap to unresolved V genes and leave the rest unexplained. The sample table holds roughly 62,000 clones, of which 91% were seen once. The leading ten clones occupy about 4.3% of the sample. The material sequenced was PBMCs. The receptors shown here come from a human donor in good health. Some clones in this sample may be carry-over from other donors' samples.

The gene calls are TRBV4-3 and TRBJ1-3; 7 nucleotides line up with TRBD1. The J segment lost 2 bases and the V segment lost 4 bases, leaving 2 bases of the junction unmatched. Germline CDR1 is LGHNA and CDR2 is YSLEER. This CDR3 contains 14 residues. CDR3 nucleotide sequence: TGCGCCAGCAGCCTTGGACAGGCTGGAAACACCATATATTTT. Translated: CASSLGQAGNTIYF.

V gene TRBV29-1 combines with J gene TRBJ2-7; D is unresolved. The CDR3 spans 12 residues. Germline V CDR1 and CDR2: SQVTM, ANQGSEA. V was trimmed by 4 bases and J by 3 bases, leaving 10 bases between them. The CDR3 loop is CSVGLNFYEQYF. The DNA for the CDR3 is TGCAGCGTTGGACTTAACTTCTACGAGCAGTACTTC.

As DNA, the CDR3 is TGTGCCAGCACCGGGACTAGCGGGGGGGCCTTGGGGAATGAGCAGTTCTTC. It codes for CASTGTSGGALGNEQFF. The genes are TRBV2 and TRBJ2-1, with TRBD2 matching over 16 bases. The CDR3 covers 17 residues. Germline V gives CDR1 SNHLY, CDR2 FYNNEI. V was pared by 7 bases and J by 7 bases, with 10 bases of the junction left unmatched.

V and J are TRBV4-1 and TRBJ1-1; D is uncertain. Trimming removed 4 bases at V and 0 bases at J, with 6 bases between. The CDR3 has 13 amino acids. Germline loops: CDR1 MGHRA, CDR2 YSYEKL. CDR3 loop: CASSLGMNTEAFF. The CDR3 DNA reads as TGCGCCAGCAGCCTCGGTATGAACACTGAAGCTTTCTTT.

This rearrangement joins TRBV5-1 to TRBJ2-5, with D possibly matching TRBD2 (5 bases). V lost 3 bases and J 5 bases, leaving 14 bases between the germline ends. The CDR3 has 14 residues. Germline V gene data show CDR1 as SGHRS and CDR2 as YFSETQ. The CDR3 DNA sequence: TGCGCCAGCAGCTCACTAGAGGGTGGGGAGACCCAGTACTTC. As protein: CASSSLEGGETQYF.